This TCR beta chain was retrieved from a study of Ad26.COV2.S vaccination and SARS-CoV-2 variants. Treatment indicated: roughly 18 received Ad26.COV2.S at low or high dose, single or two shots; five or six received placebo; per-sample allocation not given. Collection of the samples took place on day 63 after the first injection of vaccine or placebo. The table came from immunoSEQ multiplex PCR; TCRdb's copy has only in-frame clones and leaves some out. The repertoire includes about 350,000 clones, about 88% of them detected once, and roughly 3.5% sits in the top ten. Trimming removed 5 bases at V and 2 bases at J, with 16 bases between. From germline, CDR1 is KGHSH and CDR2 LQKENI. The CDR3 consists of 15 residues. Regarding this clone: Antigen specificity is unknown.

The study, taken as a whole, reports: The TCR breadth and depth analyses may have produced an underestimate of total T cell responses.

The sequence came from a person between 18 and 65 years old who received the Ad26.COV2.S COVID-19 vaccine or a placebo. The sample in question was peripheral blood, obtained in a trial of Ad26.COV2.S vaccine versus placebo. This chain uses TRBV18 with TRBJ2-7; D may correspond to TRBD1 or TRBD2 (5 bases each). CDR3 sequence reads: CASSYTGTGPYEQYF. The CDR3, as DNA: TGTGCCAGCTCATATACCGGGACCGGGCCCTACGAGCAGTACTTC. Combining the CDR3 with reference TRBV18 and TRBJ2-7 gives the whole variable domain NAGVMQNPRHLVRRRGQEARLRCSPMKGHSHVYWYRQLPEEGLKFMVYLQKENIIDESGMPKERFSAEFPKEGPSILRIQQVVRGDSAAYFCASSYTGTGPYEQYFGPGTRLTVT.